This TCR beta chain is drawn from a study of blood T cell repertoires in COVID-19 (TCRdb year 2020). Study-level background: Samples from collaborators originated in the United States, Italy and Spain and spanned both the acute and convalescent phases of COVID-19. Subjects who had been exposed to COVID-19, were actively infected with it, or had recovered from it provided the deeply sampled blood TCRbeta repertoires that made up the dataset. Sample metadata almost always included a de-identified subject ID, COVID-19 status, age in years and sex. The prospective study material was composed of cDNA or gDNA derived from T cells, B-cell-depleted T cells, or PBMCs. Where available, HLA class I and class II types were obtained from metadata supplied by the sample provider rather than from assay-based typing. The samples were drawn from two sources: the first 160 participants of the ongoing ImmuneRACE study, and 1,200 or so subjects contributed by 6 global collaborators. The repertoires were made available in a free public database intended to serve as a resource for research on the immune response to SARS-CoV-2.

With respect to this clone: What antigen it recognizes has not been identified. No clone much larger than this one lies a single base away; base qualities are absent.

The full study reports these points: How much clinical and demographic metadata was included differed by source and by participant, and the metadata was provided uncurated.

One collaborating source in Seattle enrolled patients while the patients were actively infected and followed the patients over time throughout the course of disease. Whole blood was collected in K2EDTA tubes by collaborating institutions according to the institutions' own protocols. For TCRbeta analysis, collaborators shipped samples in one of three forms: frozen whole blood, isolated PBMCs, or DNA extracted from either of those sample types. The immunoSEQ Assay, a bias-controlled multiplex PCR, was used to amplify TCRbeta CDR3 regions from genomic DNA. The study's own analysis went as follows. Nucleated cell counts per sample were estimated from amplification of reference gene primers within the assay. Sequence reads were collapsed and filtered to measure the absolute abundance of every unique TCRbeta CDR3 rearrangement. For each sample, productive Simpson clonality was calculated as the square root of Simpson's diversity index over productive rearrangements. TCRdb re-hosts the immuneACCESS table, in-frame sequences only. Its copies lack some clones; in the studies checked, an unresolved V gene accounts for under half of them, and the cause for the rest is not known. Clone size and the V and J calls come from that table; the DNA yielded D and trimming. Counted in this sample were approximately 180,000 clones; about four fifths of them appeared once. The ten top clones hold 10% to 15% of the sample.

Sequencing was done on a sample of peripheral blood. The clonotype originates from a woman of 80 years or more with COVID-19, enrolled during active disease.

The CDR3 protein: CASSLEGAPDTQYF. The DNA sequence follows: TGCGCCAGCAGCTTGGAGGGGGCACCAGATACGCAGTATTTT. The chain couples TRBV5-1 to TRBJ2-3, with 7 bases aligning to TRBD1. Germline trimming: 0 bases from V, 4 bases from J; junction bases outside gene matches: 2. The CDR3 holds 14 amino acids from the cysteine to the phenylalanine. The DNA shown is the 42-base CDR3, in frame from base 1. The germline V gene yields SGHRS for CDR1 and YFSETQ for CDR2.